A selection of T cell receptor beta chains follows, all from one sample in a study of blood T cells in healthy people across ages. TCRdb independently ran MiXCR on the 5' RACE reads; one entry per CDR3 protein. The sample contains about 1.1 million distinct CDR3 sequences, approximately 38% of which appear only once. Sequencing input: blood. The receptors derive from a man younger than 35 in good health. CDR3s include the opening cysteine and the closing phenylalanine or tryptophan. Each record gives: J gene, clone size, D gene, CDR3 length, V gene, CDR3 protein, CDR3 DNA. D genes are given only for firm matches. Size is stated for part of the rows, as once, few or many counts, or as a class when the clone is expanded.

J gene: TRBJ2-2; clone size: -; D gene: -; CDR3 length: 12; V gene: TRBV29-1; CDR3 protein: CSVDRESGELFF; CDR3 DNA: TGCAGCGTTGACAGGGAATCCGGGGAGCTGTTTTTT
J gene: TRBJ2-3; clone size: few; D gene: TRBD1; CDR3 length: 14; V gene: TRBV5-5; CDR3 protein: CASSPGQTPDTQYF; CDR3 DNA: TGTGCCAGCAGCCCGGGACAGACCCCGGATACGCAGTATTTT
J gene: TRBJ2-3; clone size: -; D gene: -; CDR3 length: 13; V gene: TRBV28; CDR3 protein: CASSALALVTQYF; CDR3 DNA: TGTGCCAGCAGTGCACTCGCGTTAGTCACGCAGTATTTT
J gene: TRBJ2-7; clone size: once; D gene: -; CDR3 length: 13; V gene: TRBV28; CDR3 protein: CASSAGRGDEQYF; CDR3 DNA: TGTGCCAGCAGTGCAGGGCGGGGTGACGAGCAGTACTTC
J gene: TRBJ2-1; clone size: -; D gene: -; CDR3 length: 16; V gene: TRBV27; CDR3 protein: CASSFLADSSYNEQFF; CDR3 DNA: TGTGCCAGCAGTTTTCTGGCCGACAGCTCCTACAATGAGCAGTTCTTC
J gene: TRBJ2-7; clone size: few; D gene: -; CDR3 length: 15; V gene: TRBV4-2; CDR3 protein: CASSQDQTAGYEQYF; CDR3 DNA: TGTGCCAGCAGCCAAGATCAGACGGCTGGCTACGAGCAGTACTTC
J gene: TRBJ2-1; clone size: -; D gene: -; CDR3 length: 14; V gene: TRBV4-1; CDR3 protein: CASSHYPAYNEQFF; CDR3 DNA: TGCGCCAGCAGCCATTATCCTGCCTACAATGAGCAGTTCTTC
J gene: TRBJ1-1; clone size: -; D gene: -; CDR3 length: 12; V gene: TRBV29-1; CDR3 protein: CSVVGGGTEAFF; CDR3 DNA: TGCAGCGTTGTGGGGGGGGGCACTGAAGCTTTCTTT
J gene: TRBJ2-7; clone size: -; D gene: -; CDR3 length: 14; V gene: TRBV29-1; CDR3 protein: CSAARQTPSYEQYF; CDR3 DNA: TGCAGCGCCGCCCGCCAAACTCCCTCCTACGAGCAGTACTTC
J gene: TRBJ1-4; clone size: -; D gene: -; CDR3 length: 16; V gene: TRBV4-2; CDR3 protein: CASSQDHGSTNEKLFF; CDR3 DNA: TGTGCCAGCAGCCAAGATCACGGATCTACTAATGAAAAACTGTTTTTT
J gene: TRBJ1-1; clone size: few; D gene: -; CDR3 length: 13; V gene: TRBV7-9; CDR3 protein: CASSPGGGPEAFF; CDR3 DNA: TGTGCCAGCAGTCCGGGGGGGGGACCTGAAGCTTTCTTT
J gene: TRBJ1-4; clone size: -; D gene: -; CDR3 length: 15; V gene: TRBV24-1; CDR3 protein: CATSDGTREGEKLFF; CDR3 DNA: TGTGCCACCAGTGACGGGACCAGGGAGGGTGAAAAACTGTTTTTT
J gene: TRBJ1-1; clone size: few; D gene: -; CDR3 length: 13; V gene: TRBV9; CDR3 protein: CASSGGQPREAFF; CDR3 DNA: TGTGCCAGCAGCGGTGGGCAGCCTCGCGAAGCTTTCTTT
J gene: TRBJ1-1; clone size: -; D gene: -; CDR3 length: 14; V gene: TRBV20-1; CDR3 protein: CSAIRGSMNPEVFF; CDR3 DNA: TGCAGTGCTATAAGGGGCTCAATGAACCCTGAAGTTTTCTTT
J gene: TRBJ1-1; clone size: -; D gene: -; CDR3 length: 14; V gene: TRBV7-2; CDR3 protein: CASSISREGTEAFF; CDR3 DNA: TGTGCCAGCAGCATTTCCAGGGAAGGCACTGAAGCTTTCTTT
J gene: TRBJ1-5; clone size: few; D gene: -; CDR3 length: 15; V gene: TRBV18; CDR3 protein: CASSPASADDQPQHF; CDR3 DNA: TGTGCCAGCTCCCCAGCCAGCGCAGACGATCAGCCCCAGCATTTT
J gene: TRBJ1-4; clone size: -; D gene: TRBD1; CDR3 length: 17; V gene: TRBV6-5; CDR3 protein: CASSLTGRGNFGGKLFF; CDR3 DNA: TGTGCCAGCAGTTTGACAGGGAGAGGGAATTTTGGTGGAAAACTGTTTTTT
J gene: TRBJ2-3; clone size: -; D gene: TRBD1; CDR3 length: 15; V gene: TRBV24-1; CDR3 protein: CATGATGEEVYTQYF; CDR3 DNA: TGTGCCACCGGAGCGACAGGGGAGGAAGTCTATACGCAGTATTTT
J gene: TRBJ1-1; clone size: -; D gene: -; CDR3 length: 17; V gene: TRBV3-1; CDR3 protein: CASSLRRGAFAVTEAFF; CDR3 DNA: TGTGCCAGCAGCCTCAGGCGAGGGGCTTTCGCGGTCACTGAAGCTTTCTTT
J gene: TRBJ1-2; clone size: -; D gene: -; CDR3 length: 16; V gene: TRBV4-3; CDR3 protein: CASSQDLQGLSEGYTF; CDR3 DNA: TGCGCCAGCAGCCAAGATTTACAGGGCCTATCGGAAGGCTACACCTTC